Each of the 11 T cell receptor beta chains below was sequenced from the same sample in a study of blood T cell repertoires in COVID-19. Clones were sequenced by immunoSEQ multiplex PCR, and TCRdb holds only the in-frame ones, with some missing. The sample has around 260,000 clones, around 90% seen once; the top ten hold 0.94%. Sequenced: peripheral blood. Receptor source: a middle-aged woman who had recovered from COVID-19.

The V gene is TRBV6-6, the J gene TRBJ2-3, with 7 bases aligning to TRBD1. The CDR3 is 15 residues long. With V trimmed by 6 bases and J by 4 bases, 10 bases remained unmatched. Germline assignment: CDR1 MNHNY and CDR2 SVGAGI (reference sequence). The CDR3, as DNA: TGTGCCAGCAGGACAATAGACAGGGCTGCAGATACGCAGTATTTT. Translation gives CASRTIDRAADTQYF.

This clone was counted only a few times. The chain uses TRBV5-1 and TRBJ2-7, with D possibly being TRBD2 (5 bases). The CDR3 is 16 residues long. Trimming took off 0 bases at V and 5 bases at J, with 18 bases between the two ends. Looked up from germline, CDR1 is SGHRS and CDR2 is YFSETQ. DNA for the CDR3: TGCGCCAGCAGCTTGGGGTTAGCGAGACCGTCGAACGAGCAGTACTTC. This codes for CASSLGLARPSNEQYF.

The V call is TRBV7-3, the J call TRBJ2-2, with 9 bases that match TRBD2. Unmatched junction bases numbered 12, after V lost 3 bases and J lost 1 base. This CDR3 is 19 amino acids long. Germline V gene sequence: CDR1 SGHTA, CDR2 FQGTGA. CDR3 bases: TGTGCCAGCAGCTTCATACCCGGGACTAGCAAGGGGAACACCGGGGAGCTGTTTTTT. Its protein product is CASSFIPGTSKGNTGELFF.

The chain recombines TRBV24-1 with TRBJ1-2, with D maybe TRBD1 (6 bases). Germline V gene data show CDR1 as KGHDR and CDR2 as SFDVKD. V dropped 7 bases and J dropped 5 bases, with 13 bases sitting between them. This CDR3 is built from 13 residues. The CDR3 reads CATSVGTRYGYTF. CDR3 DNA: TGTGCCACCAGCGTCGGGACACGGTATGGCTACACCTTC.

The rearrangement links TRBV3-1 (or the pseudogene TRBV3-2) to TRBJ2-5, with TRBD1 matching over 8 bases. Germline V gene sequence: CDR1 LGHDT, CDR2 YNNKEL (reference sequence). J lost 4 bases, V lost 4 bases, and 11 bases had no gene match. This CDR3 has 16 amino acids. DNA for the CDR3: TGTGCCAGCAGCCGATTCGGACAGGGAGGCAGAGAGACCCAGTACTTC. This codes for CASSRFGQGGRETQYF.

This chain uses TRBV27 with TRBJ1-5; the D gene is possibly TRBD1 (5 bases). Germline assignment: CDR1 MNHEY and CDR2 SMNVEV (reference sequence). V was cut by 1 base and J by 6 bases, with 16 bases left in between. This CDR3 has 16 amino acids. DNA of the CDR3: TGTGCCAGCAGTTTATTTTTAGGGGAAAGGGGTCAGCCCCAGCATTTT. Protein sequence: CASSLFLGERGQPQHF.

The genes are TRBV7-7 and TRBJ2-2; the D gene is possibly TRBD2 (6 bases). CDR1 and CDR2 (germline): SSHAT, FNYEAQ (reference sequence). The V end lost 8 bases, the J end lost 4 bases, and 8 bases lay between the germline ends. This CDR3 spans 12 amino acids. The CDR3 loop is CASLGGTGELFF. The CDR3, as DNA: TGTGCCAGCCTCGGGGGCACCGGGGAGCTGTTTTTT.

This chain connects TRBV29-1 to TRBJ2-7, with a possible D match to TRBD1 (5 bases). The CDR3 is 13 amino acids. Germline CDR1 is SQVTM and CDR2 is ANQGSEA. V was pared by 3 bases and J by 6 bases, with 15 bases between. This CDR3 is CSVDSGRASEQYF. The CDR3, as DNA: TGCAGCGTTGATTCAGGCAGGGCGTCCGAGCAGTACTTC.

This chain's CDR3 is CASSQTSGNHEQYF. The CDR3 region has the DNA TGTGCCAGCAGCCAAACTAGCGGGAACCACGAGCAGTACTTC. The chain employs TRBV3-1 (or the pseudogene TRBV3-2) and TRBJ2-7, with 10 bases aligning to TRBD2. CDR3 size: 14 residues. V lost 2 bases to trimming and J lost 5 bases; unmatched junction nucleotides: 3. Germline V gene lookup returns CDR1 LGHDT and CDR2 YNNKEL (reference sequence).

CDR3 sequence: CASSRLTGRTSGRAREQFF. The CDR3 region has the DNA TGTGCCAGCAGCCGACTTACGGGAAGGACTAGCGGGAGGGCACGGGAGCAGTTCTTC. This sequence joins TRBV11-2 and TRBJ2-1, with 15 bases that match TRBD2. Per germline, CDR1 SGHAT and CDR2 FQNNGV. The length of the CDR3 is 19 residues. V lost 5 bases, J lost 10 bases, and 18 bases stayed unmatched.

CDR3 in DNA: TGTGCCAGCAGTTCGGGACAGGGGACAGGTGAAGCTTTCTTT. This encodes CASSSGQGTGEAFF. The V gene is TRBV28, the J gene TRBJ1-1; 10 nucleotides match TRBD1. V was pared by 4 bases and J by 7 bases, with 6 bases of the junction left unmatched. The CDR3 contains 14 residues. Germline assignment: CDR1 MDHEN and CDR2 SYDVKM. Supplemented by reference TRBV28 and TRBJ1-1, the full variable domain reads DVKVTQSSRYLVKRTGEKVFLECVQDMDHENMFWYRQDPGLGLRLIYFSYDVKMKEKGDIPEGYSVSREKKERFSLILESASTNQTSMYLCASSSGQGTGEAFFGQGTRLTVV.